The 18 T cell receptor beta chains listed next were all sequenced from one sample in a study of blood T cell repertoires in COVID-19. Profiling relied on immunoSEQ multiplex PCR, and the TCRdb table lists in-frame clones only, not all of them. The table has more than 85,000 clones, around 87% seen once. Sequencing used peripheral blood. All receptors derive from a woman aged 45-65 years with COVID-19, enrolled during active disease.

The V call is TRBV3-1 (or the pseudogene TRBV3-2), the J call TRBJ1-2; a possible D gene is TRBD1 (6 bases). Trimming took off 3 bases at V and 4 bases at J, with 24 bases between the two ends. CDR1 is LGHDT and CDR2 is YNNKEL in the germline V gene (reference sequence). The CDR3 is made up of 18 amino acids. The CDR3 DNA is TGTGCCAGCAGCCACCCCGGGGGGCCGGACATGGGGGCCTATGGCTACACCTTC. As protein: CASSHPGGPDMGAYGYTF.

This chain uses TRBV6-2 or TRBV6-3 with TRBJ1-5, with 12 bases lining up with TRBD1. Trimming removed 5 bases from V and 2 bases from J; junction bases left unmatched: 10. There are 18 residues in the CDR3. CDR1 and CDR2 (germline): MNHEY, SVGEGT. CDR3 loop: CASSTRDRGRIGNQPQHF. The CDR3 DNA sequence: TGTGCCAGCAGTACCCGGGACAGGGGGCGCATTGGCAATCAGCCCCAGCATTTT.

This sequence joins TRBV27 and TRBJ2-7, with D perhaps matching TRBD2 (5 bases). This CDR3 spans 14 amino acids. The germline CDR1 and CDR2 sequences are MNHEY and SMNVEV (reference sequence). The germline V and J ends were trimmed by 5 bases and 7 bases, with 18 bases remaining between them. The CDR3, as DNA: TGTGCCAGCAGTCCCCGGGGTAGTTGGGGAGAGCAGTACTTC. This codes for CASSPRGSWGEQYF.

The chain carries TRBV5-4 and TRBJ1-2; D gene ambiguous. Trimming removed 0 bases at V and 5 bases at J, with 5 bases between. The CDR3 has 12 residues. Germline V lookup: CDR1 SGHNT, CDR2 YYREEE (reference sequence). CDR3 DNA: TGTGCCAGCAGCTTGGACAGTTATGGCTACACCTTC. Its translation is CASSLDSYGYTF.

This clone occurred a few times. The rearrangement links TRBV6-4 to TRBJ2-1; 10 bases map to TRBD2. This CDR3 comprises 14 residues. The V gene's germline CDR1 is MRHNA and CDR2 SNTAGT. The J segment lost 8 bases and the V segment lost 3 bases, leaving 4 bases of the junction unmatched. The DNA for the CDR3 is TGTGCCAGCAGTGAAGCGGGGGGGCCTGATGAGCAGTTCTTC. This sequence encodes CASSEAGGPDEQFF.

The rearrangement uses TRBV19 and TRBJ1-1; D is unresolved. The length of the CDR3 is 13 residues. Between the trimmed V and J ends, which lost 5 bases and 3 bases, there was a span of 10 bases. Germline loops: CDR1 LNHDA, CDR2 SQIVND (reference sequence). The CDR3, as DNA: TGTGCCAGTAGTGCTGAGGGTTACACTGAAGCTTTCTTT. Residues: CASSAEGYTEAFF.

In its sample, this clone was seen once. V and J are TRBV2 and TRBJ2-3; 7 bases fit TRBD2. The V segment lost 5 bases and the J segment 2 bases; nucleotides outside the gene matches: 4. CDR3 size: 14 residues. The germline gives CDR1 SNHLY, CDR2 FYNNEI. CDR3 protein: CASSPRDYTDTQYF. CDR3 coding DNA: TGTGCCAGCAGTCCTCGGGACTACACAGATACGCAGTATTTT.

The chain combines TRBV4-2 with TRBJ2-1, with D uncertain. Germline-derived CDR1 and CDR2 are LGHNA and YNFKEQ. V shed 0 bases and J shed 0 bases, with 9 bases lying between them. The CDR3 has 16 amino acids. The CDR3 region has the DNA TGTGCCAGCAGCCAAGATCCGAGAACCTCCTACAATGAGCAGTTCTTC. It codes for CASSQDPRTSYNEQFF.

The rearrangement joins TRBV25-1 to TRBJ2-2; the match to TRBD1 covers 9 bases. V gave up 8 bases and J gave up 4 bases; unmatched junction bases: 14. Looked up from germline, CDR1 is MGHDK and CDR2 is SYGVNS. This CDR3 is built from 17 residues. The CDR3 DNA is TGTGCCAGCCTCAAACCGCCGGGACAGGGAGCCACCGGGGAGCTGTTTTTT. Protein product: CASLKPPGQGATGELFF.

This clone was recorded a few times. The gene calls are TRBV27 and TRBJ2-7, with 9 nucleotides matching TRBD1. CDR1 MNHEY and CDR2 SMNVEV come from the germline V gene (reference sequence). With V trimmed by 5 bases and J by 1 base, 3 bases remained unmatched. This CDR3 is 14 amino acids long. The CDR3 loop is CASSRGTGSYEQYF. The CDR3 region has the DNA TGTGCCAGCAGTCGCGGGACAGGGTCCTACGAGCAGTACTTC.

The chain has TRBV7-2 and TRBJ2-5; TRBD2 aligns across 9 bases. CDR1 is SGHTA and CDR2 is FQGNSA in the germline V gene. CDR3 length: 14 residues. V shed 5 bases and J 5 bases; nucleotides not matched to a gene: 6. This CDR3 reads CASSLQRGEETQYF. CDR3 coding DNA: TGTGCCAGCAGCCTCCAGCGGGGGGAGGAGACCCAGTACTTC.

The chain has TRBV11-2 and TRBJ2-3, with no clear D. Trimming cost V 4 bases and J 2 bases, with 4 bases left between them. This CDR3 spans 12 amino acids. Germline V gene sequence: CDR1 SGHAT, CDR2 FQNNGV. The CDR3 reads CASSSNTDTQYF. In DNA form, the CDR3 reads TGTGCCAGCAGCTCAAACACAGATACGCAGTATTTT. Together with reference TRBV11-2 and TRBJ2-3, the CDR3 gives the full variable domain: EAGVAQSPRYKIIEKRQSVAFWCNPISGHATLYWYQQILGQGPKLLIQFQNNGVVDDSQLPKDRFSAERLKGVDSTLKIQPAKLEDSAVYLCASSSNTDTQYFGPGTRLTVL.

The rearrangement uses TRBV7-6 and TRBJ1-1; 7 nucleotides match TRBD1. CDR1 SGHVS and CDR2 FNYEAQ come from the germline V gene. The CDR3 is 13 amino acids. Trimming took 5 bases from V and 11 from J; bases not matched to a gene: 11. CDR3 in DNA: TGTGCCAGCAGCCCACAGGGGACCCCAGAGGCTTTCTTT. Translation: CASSPQGTPEAFF.

The chain employs TRBV30 and TRBJ2-7; D gene unclear. The CDR3 runs 12 residues. CDR1 and CDR2 (germline): GTSNPN, SVGIG (reference sequence). V shed 2 bases and J shed 0 bases, with 5 bases lying between them. The CDR3 nucleotides are TGTGCCTGGAGTTCGAGCTCCTACGAGCAGTACTTC. This encodes CAWSSSSYEQYF.

Here the CDR3 reads CASSSQGLQTQYF. The CDR3 DNA is TGTGCCAGCAGCTCACAGGGACTACAGACCCAGTACTTC. The chain uses TRBV9 and TRBJ2-5; D may be TRBD2 (7 bases). Germline CDR1 reads SGDLS; CDR2 reads YYNGEE. There are 13 residues in the CDR3. Trimming shortened V by 4 bases and J by 6 bases, and 13 bases separated the two germline ends. The variable domain in full, with the rest retrieved from reference TRBV9 and TRBJ2-5, is DSGVTQTPKHLITATGQRVTLRCSPRSGDLSVYWYQQSLDQGLQFLIQYYNGEERAKGNILERFSAQQFPDLHSELNLSSLELGDSALYFCASSSQGLQTQYFGPGTRLLVL.

The chain uses TRBV4-1 and TRBJ2-2; tentative D call: TRBD1 (5 bases). This CDR3 is built from 14 residues. Germline loops: CDR1 MGHRA, CDR2 YSYEKL. V lost 4 bases to trimming and J lost 8 bases, with 14 bases between them. As DNA, the CDR3 is TGCGCCAGCAGCCCGACAGTTCTTTCAGGGGAGCTGTTTTTT. Its protein is CASSPTVLSGELFF.

The chain links TRBV10-3 to TRBJ2-7; 12 nucleotides line up with TRBD2. The CDR3 covers 16 residues. V lost 3 bases, J lost 8 bases, and 11 bases stayed unmatched. Germline CDR1 and CDR2: ENHRY and SYGVKD. CDR3 sequence reads: CAISDPGLAGRGKQYF. CDR3 nucleotide sequence: TGTGCCATCAGTGACCCTGGACTAGCGGGGCGCGGTAAGCAGTACTTC.

The chain joins TRBV6-6 to TRBJ2-2, with no clear D. The germline CDR1 and CDR2 sequences are MNHNY and SVGAGI (reference sequence). This CDR3 has 14 residues. V lost 3 bases and J lost 4, with 9 bases in between. CDR3: CASSYEYSTGELFF. DNA of the CDR3: TGTGCCAGCAGTTATGAGTACTCCACCGGGGAGCTGTTTTTT.